The TCR beta chain described here comes from a study of blood T cell repertoires in COVID-19. This CDR3 region has 15 residues. Germline CDR1 and CDR2: WNHNN and SYGVQD (reference sequence). J was trimmed by 4 bases and V by 5 bases; bases with no gene match: 5. Enrolled through a virtual design, the participants were between about 18 and 100 years of age and came from under 25 US areas. Cohorts were assigned according to the clinical history that participants reported. The assay was immunoSEQ multiplex PCR, and TCRdb's table has in-frame clones only and misses some. The data show a few hundred thousand clones, 75% to 90% seen once.

The sample was PBMCs or T cells enriched from blood (not recorded which). This TCR derives from a woman aged 60-70 years who had recovered from COVID-19. The gene calls are TRBV10-1 and TRBJ2-3, with TRBD2 identical over 11 bases. CDR3 in DNA: TGCGCCAGCAGTACTAGCGGGGGAAATCCAGATACGCAGTATTTT. Its protein is CASSTSGGNPDTQYF.